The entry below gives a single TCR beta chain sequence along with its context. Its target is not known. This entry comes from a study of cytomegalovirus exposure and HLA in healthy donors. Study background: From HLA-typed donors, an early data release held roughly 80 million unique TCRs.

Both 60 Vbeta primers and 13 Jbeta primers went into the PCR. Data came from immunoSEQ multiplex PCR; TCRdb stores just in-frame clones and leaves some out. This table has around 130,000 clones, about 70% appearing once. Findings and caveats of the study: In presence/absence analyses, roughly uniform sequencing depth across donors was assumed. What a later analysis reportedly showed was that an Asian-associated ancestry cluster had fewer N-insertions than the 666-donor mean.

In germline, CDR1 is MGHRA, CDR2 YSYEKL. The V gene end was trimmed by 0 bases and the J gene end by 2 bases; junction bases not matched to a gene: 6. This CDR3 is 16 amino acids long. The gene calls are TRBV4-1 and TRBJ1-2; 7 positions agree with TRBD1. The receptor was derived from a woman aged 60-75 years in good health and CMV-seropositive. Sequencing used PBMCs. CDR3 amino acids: CASSQDLGQFNYGYTF. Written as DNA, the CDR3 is TGCGCCAGCAGCCAAGATTTGGGACAGTTCAACTATGGCTACACCTTC.